What follows are 27 T cell receptor beta chains derived from one specimen sequenced in a study of blood T cell repertoires in COVID-19. Using immunoSEQ multiplex PCR, the repertoire was profiled, and TCRdb retains in-frame clones only, with some absent. The sample has about 260,000 clones; roughly 90% are singletons. The specimen sequenced was peripheral blood. The receptors originated from a human donor in a cohort sampled during active COVID-19.

CDR3 loop: CASSPQIGKTGGVETQYF. The CDR3 nucleotides read TGTGCCAGCAGCCCCCAGATAGGAAAGACAGGGGGCGTAGAGACCCAGTACTTC. The rearrangement links TRBV7-2 to TRBJ2-5, with 10 bases aligning to TRBD1. The CDR3 length is 18 residues. The ends lost 5 bases at V and 4 bases at J; junction bases unmatched: 16. Germline CDR1 SGHTA, CDR2 FQGNSA. Drawing the rest from reference TRBV7-2 and TRBJ2-5, the complete variable domain is GAGVSQSPSNKVTEKGKDVELRCDPISGHTALYWYRQSLGQGLEFLIYFQGNSAPDKSGLPSDRFSAERTGGSVSTLTIQRTQQEDSAVYLCASSPQIGKTGGVETQYFGPGTRLLVL.

The V call is TRBV19, the J call TRBJ1-3, with D perhaps TRBD1 (6 bases). The CDR3 runs to 13 residues. From germline, CDR1 is LNHDA and CDR2 SQIVND (reference sequence). The V and J ends lost 10 bases and 0 bases respectively, with 10 bases between them. Here the CDR3 reads CAIGQSSGNTIYF. The CDR3 bases are TGTGCCATTGGACAGTCCTCTGGAAACACCATATATTTT.

In regard to this clone: This likely came from a read error, as a far larger clone is one base away. This chain uses TRBV7-9 with TRBJ1-5; 7 bases align to TRBD1. Per germline, CDR1 SEHNR and CDR2 FQNEAQ (reference sequence). This CDR3 comprises 14 residues. With V trimmed by 2 bases and J by 2 bases, 0 bases remained unmatched. CDR3 protein: CASSLTGGNQPQHF. The CDR3 DNA reads TGTGCCAGCAGCTTAACAGGGGGCAATCAGCCCCAGCATTTT.

This chain links TRBV5-6 with TRBJ1-1, with 8 bases that match TRBD1. Germline values: CDR1 SGHDT, CDR2 YYEEEE. V lost 5 bases to trimming and J lost 0 bases; unmatched junction nucleotides: 18. This CDR3 contains 19 residues. CDR3: CASSSAIGQGISVNTEAFF. The CDR3 nucleotides are TGTGCCAGCAGTTCTGCGATTGGACAGGGTATTTCGGTGAACACTGAAGCTTTCTTT.

This clone was recorded a few times. V gene TRBV7-8 combines with J gene TRBJ1-2; 7 nucleotides match TRBD1. Germline CDR1 SGHVS, CDR2 FQNEAQ. The CDR3 is made up of 17 amino acids. V was pared by 1 base and J by 2 bases, with 10 bases of the junction left unmatched. The CDR3 loop reads CASSLGLDETGNYGYTF. The CDR3 nucleotides are TGTGCCAGCAGCTTAGGCCTGGATGAGACAGGGAACTATGGCTACACCTTC.

The chain combines TRBV30 with TRBJ1-3; D remains ambiguous. V shed 3 bases and J shed 0 bases, with 12 bases lying between them. The CDR3 sequence is 15 residues long. CDR1 is GTSNPN and CDR2 is SVGIG in the germline V gene (reference sequence). CDR3 region: CAWSRLGSSGNTIYF. The DNA of the CDR3 is TGTGCCTGGAGCCGTCTCGGGAGCTCTGGAAACACCATATATTTT.

CDR3 loop: CASSLGTGRTQYF. The CDR3, as DNA: TGTGCCAGCAGCTTAGGGACAGGACGGACCCAGTACTTC. The rearrangement links TRBV7-9 to TRBJ2-5; TRBD1 agrees at 7 bases. The trim removed 1 base at V and 7 bases at J, leaving 3 bases unmatched. The CDR3 has 13 residues. The germline V gene has CDR1 SEHNR and CDR2 FQNEAQ (reference sequence).

The chain combines TRBV7-9 with TRBJ2-5; possibly TRBD1 for D (5 bases). Germline lookup yields CDR1 SEHNR and CDR2 FQNEAQ (reference sequence). V was cut by 6 bases and J by 6 bases, with 11 bases left in between. This CDR3 comprises 12 residues. The DNA of the CDR3 is TGTGCCAGCAGTGACAGCTATAAGACCCAGTACTTC. This sequence encodes CASSDSYKTQYF. The complete variable domain, with remaining parts taken from reference TRBV7-9 and TRBJ2-5, reads DTGVSQNPRHKITKRGQNVTFRCDPISEHNRLYWYRQTLGQGPEFLTYFQNEAQLEKSRLLSDRFSAERPKGSFSTLEIQRTEQGDSAMYLCASSDSYKTQYFGPGTRLLVL.

CDR3 nucleotide sequence: TGTGCCAGCAGTTTGCCCAGGGGCACTGAAGCTTTCTTT. As protein: CASSLPRGTEAFF. The genes are TRBV12-3 or TRBV12-4 and TRBJ1-1; a possible D gene is TRBD1 (6 bases). CDR3 size: 13 residues. The V end was cut by 3 bases, the J end by 4 bases, with 9 bases between.

The chain combines TRBV9 with TRBJ1-2; 7 nucleotides agree with TRBD1. CDR3 length: 15 amino acids. From germline, CDR1 is SGDLS and CDR2 YYNGEE. V gave up 2 bases and J gave up 8 bases; unmatched junction bases: 12. CDR3 sequence reads: CASSVVPDRPLGYTF. The CDR3 nucleotides are TGTGCCAGCAGCGTTGTCCCGGACAGGCCCTTAGGCTACACCTTC.

The chain uses TRBV4-3 and TRBJ2-3, with a possible D match to TRBD2 (6 bases). Trimming took off 2 bases at V and 1 base at J, with 16 bases between the two ends. CDR3 length: 17 residues. The germline V gene has CDR1 LGHNA and CDR2 YSLEER. DNA for the CDR3: TGCGCCAGCAGCCAATTGATAGAGGGACTCGGCACAGATACGCAGTATTTT. Encoded protein: CASSQLIEGLGTDTQYF.

This clone was detected only a few times. The CDR3 DNA sequence: TGTGCCAGCAGCTTAGGCGGGCTCCCCACTGGAAACACCATATATTTT. Translation gives CASSLGGLPTGNTIYF. The chain couples TRBV28 to TRBJ1-3; D is undetermined. V was trimmed by 6 bases and J by 2 bases, leaving 17 bases between them. CDR1 and CDR2 from the germline V gene are MDHEN and SYDVKM. This CDR3 comprises 16 residues.

The chain recombines TRBV24-1 with TRBJ1-4, with TRBD1 matching 7 bases. Looked up from germline, CDR1 is KGHDR and CDR2 is SFDVKD. The ends lost 9 bases at V and 5 bases at J; junction bases unmatched: 8. The CDR3 is 14 amino acids. The CDR3 spells CATYWGQLNEKLFF. The CDR3 DNA is TGTGCCACCTACTGGGGACAGCTCAATGAAAAACTGTTTTTT.

The table lists this clone with a few counts. An end of the junction differs from the germline gene, which may be a read error. The chain carries TRBV5-4 and TRBJ1-2, with D perhaps TRBD1 (6 bases). The CDR3 is made up of 13 amino acids. Germline V lookup: CDR1 SGHNT, CDR2 YYREEE (reference sequence). The CDR3, as DNA: TGTGCCAGCAGCCCGTACAAAACAGGGTCGGTCGCCTTC. This encodes CASSPYKTGSVAF.

This chain links TRBV7-6 with TRBJ2-2; TRBD1 agrees at 7 bases. CDR1 is SGHVS, CDR2 FNYEAQ, per germline. V was clipped by 0 bases and J by 3 bases; unmatched bases: 7. The CDR3 consists of 17 residues. CDR3 coding DNA: TGTGCCAGCAGCTTAGCCTCGGGACAGAAGGACACCGGGGAGCTGTTTTTT. This encodes CASSLASGQKDTGELFF.

This chain joins TRBV4-3 and TRBJ1-1; D possibly corresponds to TRBD1 (5 bases). Germline V gene data show CDR1 as LGHNA and CDR2 as YSLEER. The CDR3 is 16 residues long. The V end was cut by 0 bases, the J end by 1 base, with 12 bases between. CDR3 region: CASSQETTGGNTEAFF. In nucleotides, the CDR3 is TGCGCCAGCAGCCAAGAGACTACGGGGGGGAACACTGAAGCTTTCTTT.

J is TRBJ2-2 and V is TRBV5-1; possible D gene TRBD1, 5 bases. This CDR3 has 15 amino acids. V was shortened by 4 bases and J by 0 bases, with 10 bases between the two germline ends. From germline, CDR1 is SGHRS and CDR2 YFSETQ. In nucleotides, the CDR3 is TGCGCCAGCAGCAGGACAACCGCGAACACCGGGGAGCTGTTTTTT. Its protein product is CASSRTTANTGELFF. Variable domain in full (rest from reference TRBV5-1 and TRBJ2-2): KAGVTQTPRYLIKTRGQQVTLSCSPISGHRSVSWYQQTPGQGLQFLFEYFSETQRNKGNFPGRFSGRQFSNSRSEMNVSTLELGDSALYLCASSRTTANTGELFFGEGSRLTVL.

This chain links TRBV27 with TRBJ1-5; D remains unclear. V was cut by 5 bases and J by 5 bases, with 10 bases left in between. CDR3 length: 13 residues. Per germline, CDR1 MNHEY and CDR2 SMNVEV (reference sequence). CDR3 residues: CASSIRVDQPQHF. In DNA form, the CDR3 reads TGTGCCAGCAGTATACGAGTAGATCAGCCCCAGCATTTT.

This chain connects TRBV5-1 to TRBJ2-5; 12 nucleotides agree with TRBD2. CDR1 and CDR2 (germline): SGHRS, YFSETQ. V was clipped by 4 bases and J by 3 bases; unmatched bases: 10. CDR3 length: 17 residues. This CDR3 reads CASSPPTSGGQEETQYF. The CDR3 DNA reads as TGCGCCAGCAGCCCACCGACTAGCGGGGGTCAAGAAGAGACCCAGTACTTC.

V gene TRBV4-1 combines with J gene TRBJ1-3; tentatively, D is TRBD1 (5 bases). The V gene's germline CDR1 is MGHRA and CDR2 YSYEKL. This CDR3 region has 16 residues. V dropped 4 bases and J dropped 1 base, with 14 bases sitting between them. The CDR3 coding sequence is TGCGCCAGCAGCCGTTCAGAATCAGGGTCTGGAAACACCATATATTTT. This translates into CASSRSESGSGNTIYF.

The rearrangement links TRBV5-4 to TRBJ1-1; unclear D gene. This CDR3 is built from 14 residues. CDR1 is SGHNT and CDR2 is YYREEE in the germline V gene (reference sequence). V lost 0 bases and J 1 base, leaving 7 bases between the germline ends. This CDR3 reads CASSLVGPNTEAFF. The CDR3 bases are TGTGCCAGCAGCTTGGTGGGCCCGAACACTGAAGCTTTCTTT.

The V call is TRBV7-7, the J call TRBJ2-2; the D gene is possibly TRBD2 (5 bases). The CDR3 loop spans 16 amino acids. Germline CDR1 SSHAT, CDR2 FNYEAQ (reference sequence). Trimming removed 5 bases at V and 1 base at J, with 14 bases between. The CDR3 protein is CASSRGSLGNTGELFF. In nucleotides, the CDR3 is TGTGCCAGCAGCCGGGGTAGTTTAGGGAACACCGGGGAGCTGTTTTTT.

The chain employs TRBV6-6 and TRBJ2-5; D is perhaps TRBD2 (6 bases). V lost 2 bases, J lost 5 bases, and 18 bases lay in between. Germline CDR1 reads MNHNY; CDR2 reads SVGAGI (reference sequence). CDR3 size: 16 residues. The CDR3 bases are TGTGCCAGCAGTTACACGCAGGGAGGTTTTGGGGAGACCCAGTACTTC. This encodes CASSYTQGGFGETQYF.

The chain employs TRBV4-3 and TRBJ2-7; 7 nucleotides align to TRBD1. Germline assignment: CDR1 LGHNA and CDR2 YSLEER. Trimming removed 3 bases from V and 5 bases from J; junction bases left unmatched: 7. The CDR3 has 14 amino acids. The CDR3 protein is CASSQETGYHEQYF. The CDR3 DNA sequence: TGCGCCAGCAGCCAGGAGACAGGGTATCACGAGCAGTACTTC.

The chain carries TRBV7-2 and TRBJ2-1, with 10 bases that match TRBD2. The length of the CDR3 is 19 residues. Germline CDR1 SGHTA, CDR2 FQGNSA. The J segment lost 6 bases and the V segment lost 5 bases, leaving 19 bases of the junction unmatched. In DNA form, the CDR3 reads TGTGCCAGCAGCCACATAATCTCTAGCGGGAGCGTCGTTGTCAATGAGCAGTTCTTC. Translated, it gives CASSHIISSGSVVVNEQFF. Variable domain in full (rest from reference TRBV7-2 and TRBJ2-1): GAGVSQSPSNKVTEKGKDVELRCDPISGHTALYWYRQSLGQGLEFLIYFQGNSAPDKSGLPSDRFSAERTGGSVSTLTIQRTQQEDSAVYLCASSHIISSGSVVVNEQFFGPGTRLTVL.

The chain links TRBV3-1 (or the pseudogene TRBV3-2) to TRBJ1-1; D perhaps matches TRBD1 (6 bases). Germline-derived CDR1 and CDR2 are LGHDT and YNNKEL (reference sequence). With 4 bases removed from V and 5 bases from J, the gap between germline ends came to 14 bases. There are 14 residues in the CDR3. The CDR3 spells CASSLVSGDTEAFF. Written as DNA, the CDR3 is TGTGCCAGCAGCCTGGTCTCAGGGGATACTGAAGCTTTCTTT.

V and J are TRBV28 and TRBJ2-1; TRBD2 might be the D (10 bases). Deletions cut 10 bases from V and 6 bases from J, with 25 bases between. CDR1 is MDHEN and CDR2 is SYDVKM in the germline V gene. The CDR3 is made up of 16 amino acids. CDR3 nucleotides: TGTGCCACACAGGGGGCTAGCGGGAGAAAAGGCAATGAGCAGTTCTTC. It is translated as CATQGASGRKGNEQFF.